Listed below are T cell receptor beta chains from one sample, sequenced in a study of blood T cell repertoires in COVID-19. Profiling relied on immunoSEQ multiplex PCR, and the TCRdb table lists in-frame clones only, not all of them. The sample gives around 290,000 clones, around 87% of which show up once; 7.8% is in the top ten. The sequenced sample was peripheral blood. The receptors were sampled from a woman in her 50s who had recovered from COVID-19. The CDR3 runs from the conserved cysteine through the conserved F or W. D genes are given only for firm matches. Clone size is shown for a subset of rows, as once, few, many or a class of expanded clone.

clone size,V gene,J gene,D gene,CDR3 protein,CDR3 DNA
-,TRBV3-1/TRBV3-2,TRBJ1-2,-,CASSQARQGGGYTF,TGTGCCAGCAGCCAAGCACGGCAGGGAGGCGGCTACACCTTC
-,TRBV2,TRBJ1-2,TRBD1,CASSPRQGYGYTF,TGTGCCAGCAGTCCGAGACAGGGCTATGGCTACACCTTC
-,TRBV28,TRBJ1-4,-,CASSPRDTEKLFF,TGTGCCAGCAGTCCCCGGGACACTGAAAAACTGTTTTTT
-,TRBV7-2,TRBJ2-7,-,CASSTLLPSLGTLYEQYF,TGTGCCAGCAGCACTCTCCTCCCCTCTCTCGGGACACTCTACGAGCAGTACTTC
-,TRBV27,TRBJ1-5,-,CASTRGPHQPQHF,TGTGCCAGCACCCGTGGGCCCCATCAGCCCCAGCATTTT
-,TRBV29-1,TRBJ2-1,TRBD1,CSVEDRDRGVVNEQFF,TGCAGCGTTGAAGATCGAGACAGGGGGGTAGTAAATGAGCAGTTCTTC
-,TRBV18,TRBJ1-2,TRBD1,CASSPQTGSQYGYTF,TGTGCCAGCTCACCTCAGACAGGGTCGCAGTATGGCTACACCTTC
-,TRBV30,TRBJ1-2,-,CAWSEFAGSVYGYTF,TGTGCCTGGAGTGAATTTGCAGGGTCTGTCTATGGCTACACCTTC
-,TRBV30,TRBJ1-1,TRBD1,CAWARQGVNTEAFF,TGTGCCTGGGCAAGACAGGGAGTGAACACTGAAGCTTTCTTT
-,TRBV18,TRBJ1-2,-,CASSAGTPGGTF,TGTGCCAGCTCAGCCGGGACTCCCGGGGGCACCTTC
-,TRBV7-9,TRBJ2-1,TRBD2,CASSLWSTGGREQFF,TGTGCCAGCAGCTTATGGTCCACGGGAGGACGTGAGCAGTTCTTC
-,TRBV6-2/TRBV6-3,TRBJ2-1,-,CASSPLDEQFF,TGTGCCAGCAGCCCACTCGATGAGCAGTTCTTC
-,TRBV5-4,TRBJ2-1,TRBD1,CASSPTDRGGEQFF,TGTGCCAGCAGCCCTACCGACAGGGGTGGGGAGCAGTTCTTC
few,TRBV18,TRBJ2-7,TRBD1,CASSPETFRGSYEQYF,TGTGCCAGCTCACCGGAAACCTTCAGGGGGTCCTACGAGCAGTACTTC
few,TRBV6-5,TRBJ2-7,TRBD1,CASSYKAGGRGEQYF,TGTGCCAGCAGTTATAAAGCAGGGGGCCGTGGGGAGCAGTACTTC
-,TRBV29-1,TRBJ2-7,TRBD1,CSVGQGQSYEQYF,TGCAGCGTGGGACAGGGCCAATCCTACGAGCAGTACTTC